This T cell receptor beta chain originates from a study of blood T cell repertoires in COVID-19. This study enrolled people aged about 18 to 95 from roughly 22 US geographic areas. Cohort allocation depended upon clinical history that participants reported. Participants classified as exposed had met a COVID-19 case within 2 weeks before study entry. Germline CDR1 and CDR2: SGHAT and FQNNGV. Trimming shortened V by 5 bases and J by 3 bases, and 19 bases separated the two germline ends. The CDR3 is 16 amino acids. The repertoire was sequenced with immunoSEQ multiplex PCR; TCRdb's copy has only in-frame clones and lacks some. The table shows 180,000 or so clones, with around 80% occurring only once.

The sample comprised PBMCs or T cells enriched from blood (not recorded which). This sequence joins TRBV11-2 and TRBJ1-1; D perhaps matches TRBD1 (5 bases). The TCR originated in a man aged 55 to 69 who had been exposed to COVID-19. The chain's CDR3 is CASSPWDLGQYTEAFF. CDR3 DNA sequence: TGTGCCAGCAGCCCCTGGGACTTGGGGCAGTACACTGAAGCTTTCTTT.